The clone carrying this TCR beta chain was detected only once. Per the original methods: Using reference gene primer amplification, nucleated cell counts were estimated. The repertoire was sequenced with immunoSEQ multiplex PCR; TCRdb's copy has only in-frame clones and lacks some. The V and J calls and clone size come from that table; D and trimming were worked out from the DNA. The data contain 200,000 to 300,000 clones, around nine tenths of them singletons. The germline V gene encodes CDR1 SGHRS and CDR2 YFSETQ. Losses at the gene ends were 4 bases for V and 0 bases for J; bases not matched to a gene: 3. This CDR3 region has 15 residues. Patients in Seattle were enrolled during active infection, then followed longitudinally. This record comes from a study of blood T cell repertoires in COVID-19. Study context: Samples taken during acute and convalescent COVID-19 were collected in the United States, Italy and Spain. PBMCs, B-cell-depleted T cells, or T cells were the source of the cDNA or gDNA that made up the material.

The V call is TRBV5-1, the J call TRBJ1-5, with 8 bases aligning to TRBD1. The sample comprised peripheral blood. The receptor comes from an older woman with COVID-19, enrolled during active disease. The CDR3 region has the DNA TGCGCCAGCAGCGCGACAGGGGCTAGCAATCAGCCCCAGCATTTT. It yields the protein CASSATGASNQPQHF. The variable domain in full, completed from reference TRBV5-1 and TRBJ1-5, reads KAGVTQTPRYLIKTRGQQVTLSCSPISGHRSVSWYQQTPGQGLQFLFEYFSETQRNKGNFPGRFSGRQFSNSRSEMNVSTLELGDSALYLCASSATGASNQPQHFGDGTRLSIL.